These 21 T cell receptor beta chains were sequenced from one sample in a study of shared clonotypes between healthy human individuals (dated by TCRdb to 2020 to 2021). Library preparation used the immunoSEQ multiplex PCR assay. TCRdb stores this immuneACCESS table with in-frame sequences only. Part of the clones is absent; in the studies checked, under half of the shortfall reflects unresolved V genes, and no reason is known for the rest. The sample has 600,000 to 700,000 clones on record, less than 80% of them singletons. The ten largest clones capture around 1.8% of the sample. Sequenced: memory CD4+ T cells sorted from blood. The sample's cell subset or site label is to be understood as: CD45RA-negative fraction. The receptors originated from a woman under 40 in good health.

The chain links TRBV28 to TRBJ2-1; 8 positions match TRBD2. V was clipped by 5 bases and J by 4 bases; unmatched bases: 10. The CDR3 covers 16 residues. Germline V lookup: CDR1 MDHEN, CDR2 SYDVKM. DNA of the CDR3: TGTGCCAGCAGTCCCGTCTTTCGGGGGGGTTACAATGAGCAGTTCTTC. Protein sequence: CASSPVFRGGYNEQFF.

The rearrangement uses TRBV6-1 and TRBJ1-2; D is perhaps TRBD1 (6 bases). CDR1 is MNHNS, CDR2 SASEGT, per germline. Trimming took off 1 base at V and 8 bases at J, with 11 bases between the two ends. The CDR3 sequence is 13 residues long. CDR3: CASSEEGHLGYTF. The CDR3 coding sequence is TGTGCCAGCAGTGAAGAGGGACACCTCGGCTACACCTTC.

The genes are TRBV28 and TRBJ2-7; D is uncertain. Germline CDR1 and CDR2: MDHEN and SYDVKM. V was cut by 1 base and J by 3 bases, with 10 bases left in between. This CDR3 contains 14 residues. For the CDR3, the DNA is TGTGCCAGCAGTTTATCTCACAGCCGCTACGAGCAGTACTTC. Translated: CASSLSHSRYEQYF.

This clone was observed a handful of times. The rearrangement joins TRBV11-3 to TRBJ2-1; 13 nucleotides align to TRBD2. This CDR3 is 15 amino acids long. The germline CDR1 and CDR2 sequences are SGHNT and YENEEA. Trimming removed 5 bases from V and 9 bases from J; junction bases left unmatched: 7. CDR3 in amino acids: CASSPGTSGIAEQFF. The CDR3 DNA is TGTGCCAGCAGCCCGGGGACTAGCGGGATCGCTGAGCAGTTCTTC.

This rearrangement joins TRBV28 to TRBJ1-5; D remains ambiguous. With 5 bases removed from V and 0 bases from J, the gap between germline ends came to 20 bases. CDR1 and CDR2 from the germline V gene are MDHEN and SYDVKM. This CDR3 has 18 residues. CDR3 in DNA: TGTGCCAGCAGTATAACTGGACGGAAGCAATATAGCAATCAGCCCCAGCATTTT. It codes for CASSITGRKQYSNQPQHF.

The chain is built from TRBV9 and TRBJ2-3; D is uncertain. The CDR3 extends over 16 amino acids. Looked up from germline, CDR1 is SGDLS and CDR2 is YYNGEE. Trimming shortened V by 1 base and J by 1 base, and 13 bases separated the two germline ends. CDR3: CASSVQTNVGTDTQYF. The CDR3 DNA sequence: TGTGCCAGCAGCGTACAGACAAACGTGGGCACAGATACGCAGTATTTT.

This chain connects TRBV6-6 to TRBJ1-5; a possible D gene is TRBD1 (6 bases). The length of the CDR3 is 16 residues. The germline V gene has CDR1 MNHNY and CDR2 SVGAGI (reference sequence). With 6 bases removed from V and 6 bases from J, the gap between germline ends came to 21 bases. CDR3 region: CASSPTGGGRIQPQHF. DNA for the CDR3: TGTGCCAGCAGCCCTACCGGGGGGGGCCGCATTCAGCCCCAGCATTTT.

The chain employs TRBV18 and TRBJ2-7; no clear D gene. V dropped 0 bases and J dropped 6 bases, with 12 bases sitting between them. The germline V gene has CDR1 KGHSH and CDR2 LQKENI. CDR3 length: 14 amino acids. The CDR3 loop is CASSPPSSRTEQYF. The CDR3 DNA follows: TGTGCCAGCTCACCACCGTCTTCCAGGACCGAGCAGTACTTC.

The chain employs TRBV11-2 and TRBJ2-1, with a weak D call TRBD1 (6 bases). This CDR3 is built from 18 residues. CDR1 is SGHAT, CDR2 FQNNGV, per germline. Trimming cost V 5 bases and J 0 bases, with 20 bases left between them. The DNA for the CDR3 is TGTGCCAGCAGCCTAAAAGAGGGGGTGGGGAGCTCCTACAATGAGCAGTTCTTC. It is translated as CASSLKEGVGSSYNEQFF.

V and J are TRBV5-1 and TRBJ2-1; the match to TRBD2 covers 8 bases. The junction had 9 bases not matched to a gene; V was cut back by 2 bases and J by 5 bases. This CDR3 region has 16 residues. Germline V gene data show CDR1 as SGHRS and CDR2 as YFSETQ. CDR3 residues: CASSFQPQRENNEQFF. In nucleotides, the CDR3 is TGCGCCAGCAGCTTTCAACCTCAGCGGGAGAACAATGAGCAGTTCTTC.

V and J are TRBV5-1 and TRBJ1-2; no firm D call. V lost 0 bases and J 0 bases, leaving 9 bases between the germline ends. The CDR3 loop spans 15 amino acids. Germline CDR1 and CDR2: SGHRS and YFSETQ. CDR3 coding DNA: TGCGCCAGCAGCTTGGAGGCCAGAGCTAACTATGGCTACACCTTC. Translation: CASSLEARANYGYTF.

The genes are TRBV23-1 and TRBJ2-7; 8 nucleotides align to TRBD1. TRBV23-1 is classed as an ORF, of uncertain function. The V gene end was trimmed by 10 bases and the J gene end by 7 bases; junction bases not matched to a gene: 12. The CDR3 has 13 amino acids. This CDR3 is CAKLQGDGGEQYF. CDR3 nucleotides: TGCGCCAAACTACAGGGGGACGGGGGAGAGCAGTACTTC.

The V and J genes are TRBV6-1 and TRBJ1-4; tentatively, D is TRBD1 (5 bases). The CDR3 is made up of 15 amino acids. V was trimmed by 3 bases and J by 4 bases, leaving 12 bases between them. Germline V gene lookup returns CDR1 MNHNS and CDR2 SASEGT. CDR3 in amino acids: CASSDRGTVNEKLFF. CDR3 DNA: TGTGCCAGCAGTGATAGAGGGACGGTTAATGAAAAACTGTTTTTT.

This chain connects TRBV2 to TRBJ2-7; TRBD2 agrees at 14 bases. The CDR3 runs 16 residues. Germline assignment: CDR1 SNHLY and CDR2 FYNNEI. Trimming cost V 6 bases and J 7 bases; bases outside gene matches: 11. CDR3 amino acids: CASRDPGLAGGNEQYF. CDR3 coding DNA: TGTGCCAGCAGGGACCCCGGACTAGCGGGAGGTAATGAGCAGTACTTC.

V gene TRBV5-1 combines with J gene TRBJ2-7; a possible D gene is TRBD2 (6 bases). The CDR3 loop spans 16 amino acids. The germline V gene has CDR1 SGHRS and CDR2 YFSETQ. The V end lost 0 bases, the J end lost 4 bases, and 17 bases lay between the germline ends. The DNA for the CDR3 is TGCGCCAGCAGCTTGGCCTTACGGGCTAGCGAATACGAGCAGTACTTC. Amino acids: CASSLALRASEYEQYF.

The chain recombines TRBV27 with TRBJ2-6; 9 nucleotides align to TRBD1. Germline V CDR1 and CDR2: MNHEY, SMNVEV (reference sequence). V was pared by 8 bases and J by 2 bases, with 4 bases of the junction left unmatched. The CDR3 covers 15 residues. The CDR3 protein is CASGRDRAGANVLTF. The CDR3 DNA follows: TGTGCCAGCGGCCGGGACAGGGCTGGGGCCAACGTCCTGACTTTC.

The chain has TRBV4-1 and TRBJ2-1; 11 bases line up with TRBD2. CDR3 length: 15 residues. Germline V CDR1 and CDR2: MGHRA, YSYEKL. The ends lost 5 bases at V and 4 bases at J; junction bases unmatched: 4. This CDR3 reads CASSDLAGGYNEQFF. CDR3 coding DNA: TGCGCCAGCAGCGACCTAGCGGGAGGTTACAATGAGCAGTTCTTC.

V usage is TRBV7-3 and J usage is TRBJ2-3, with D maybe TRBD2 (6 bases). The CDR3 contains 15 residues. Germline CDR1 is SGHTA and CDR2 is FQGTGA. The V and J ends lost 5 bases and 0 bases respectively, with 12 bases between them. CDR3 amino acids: CASSLDYTSTDTQYF. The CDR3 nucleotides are TGTGCCAGCAGCCTGGACTACACAAGCACAGATACGCAGTATTTT.

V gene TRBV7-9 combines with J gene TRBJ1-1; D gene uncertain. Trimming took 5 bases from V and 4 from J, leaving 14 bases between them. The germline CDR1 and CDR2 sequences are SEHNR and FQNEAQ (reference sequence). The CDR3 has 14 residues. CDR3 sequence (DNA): TGTGCCAGCAGCCAAGGACGTCTCGGCACTGAAGCTTTCTTT. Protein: CASSQGRLGTEAFF. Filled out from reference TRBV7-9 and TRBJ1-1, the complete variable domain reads DTGVSQNPRHKITKRGQNVTFRCDPISEHNRLYWYRQTLGQGPEFLTYFQNEAQLEKSRLLSDRFSAERPKGSFSTLEIQRTEQGDSAMYLCASSQGRLGTEAFFGQGTRLTVV.

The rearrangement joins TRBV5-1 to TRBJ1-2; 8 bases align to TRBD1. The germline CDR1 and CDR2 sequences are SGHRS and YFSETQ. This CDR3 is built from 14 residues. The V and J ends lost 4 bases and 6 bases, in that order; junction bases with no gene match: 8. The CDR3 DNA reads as TGCGCCAGCAGCCCCGACAGGGGTGAGGATGGCTACACCTTC. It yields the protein CASSPDRGEDGYTF.

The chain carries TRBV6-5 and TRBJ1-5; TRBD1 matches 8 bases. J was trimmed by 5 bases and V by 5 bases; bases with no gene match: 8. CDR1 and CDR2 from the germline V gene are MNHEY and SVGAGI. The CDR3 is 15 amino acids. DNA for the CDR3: TGTGCCAGCAGTCCCCGGGACAGGTCTTATCAGCCCCAGCATTTT. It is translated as CASSPRDRSYQPQHF.